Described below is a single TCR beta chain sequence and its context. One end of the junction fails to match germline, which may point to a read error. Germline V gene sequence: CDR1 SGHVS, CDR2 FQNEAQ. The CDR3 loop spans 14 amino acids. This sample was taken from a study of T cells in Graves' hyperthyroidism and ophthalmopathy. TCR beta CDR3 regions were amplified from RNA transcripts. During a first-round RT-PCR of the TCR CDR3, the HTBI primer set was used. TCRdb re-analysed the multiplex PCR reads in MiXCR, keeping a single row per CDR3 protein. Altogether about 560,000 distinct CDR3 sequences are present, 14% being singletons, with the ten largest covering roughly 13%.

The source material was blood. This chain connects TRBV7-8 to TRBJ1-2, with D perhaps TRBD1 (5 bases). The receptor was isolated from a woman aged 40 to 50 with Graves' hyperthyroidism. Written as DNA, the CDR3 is TGTGCCAGCAGCTTAGGGACATCGAACTATGGCTGCACCTTC. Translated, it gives CASSLGTSNYGCTF.